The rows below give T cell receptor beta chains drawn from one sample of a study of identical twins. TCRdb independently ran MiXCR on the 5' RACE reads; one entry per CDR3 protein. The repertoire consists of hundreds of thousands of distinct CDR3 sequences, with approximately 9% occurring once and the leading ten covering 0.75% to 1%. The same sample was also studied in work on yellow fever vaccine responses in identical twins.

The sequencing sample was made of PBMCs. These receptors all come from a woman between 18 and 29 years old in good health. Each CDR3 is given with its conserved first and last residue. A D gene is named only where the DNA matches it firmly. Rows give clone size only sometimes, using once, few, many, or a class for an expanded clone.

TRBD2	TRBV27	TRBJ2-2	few	CASTLRRETGGELFF	TGTGCCAGCACCTTGAGGCGGGAGACCGGCGGGGAGCTGTTTTTT
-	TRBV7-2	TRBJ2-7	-	CASSPWGMTLYEQYF	TGTGCCAGCAGCCCGTGGGGGATGACTCTCTACGAGCAGTACTTC
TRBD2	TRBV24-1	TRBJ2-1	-	CATSSTSDDYNEQFF	TGTGCCACCAGTTCAACTAGCGATGACTACAATGAGCAGTTCTTC
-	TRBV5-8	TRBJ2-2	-	CASSFQRPSIGELFF	TGTGCCAGCAGCTTCCAGCGGCCCTCGATCGGGGAGCTGTTTTTT
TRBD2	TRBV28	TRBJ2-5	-	CASSFVAGEPETQYF	TGTGCCAGCAGTTTTGTAGCGGGGGAACCAGAGACCCAGTACTTC
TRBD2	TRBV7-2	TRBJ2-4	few	CASSSGLAGLAKNIQYF	TGTGCCAGCAGCTCCGGACTAGCGGGGCTAGCCAAAAACATTCAGTACTTC
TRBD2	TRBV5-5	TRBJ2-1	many	CASSQGLAGNEQFF	TGTGCCAGCAGCCAGGGACTAGCGGGAAATGAGCAGTTCTTC
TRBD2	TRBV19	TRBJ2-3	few	CASSTEGLASKTQYF	TGTGCCAGTAGTACTGAGGGACTAGCGTCCAAAACGCAGTATTTT
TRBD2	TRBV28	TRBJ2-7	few	CASSSGDGLADSSYEQYF	TGTGCCAGCAGCTCCGGAGATGGACTAGCGGACAGCTCCTACGAGCAGTACTTC
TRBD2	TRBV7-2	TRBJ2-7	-	CASTGLANEQYF	TGTGCCAGCACCGGACTAGCGAACGAGCAGTACTTC
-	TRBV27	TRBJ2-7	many	CASSSTPYEQYF	TGTGCCAGCAGCTCGACCCCCTACGAGCAGTACTTC
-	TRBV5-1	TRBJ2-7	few	CASTPETGLFYEQYF	TGCGCCAGTACTCCAGAAACAGGGCTTTTCTACGAGCAGTACTTC
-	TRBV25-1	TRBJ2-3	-	CASRRGPTQYF	TGTGCCAGCAGAAGAGGGCCGACGCAGTATTTT
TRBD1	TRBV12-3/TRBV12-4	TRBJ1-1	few	CASRILTGRGNTEAFF	TGTGCCAGCAGGATTTTGACAGGGAGAGGGAACACTGAAGCTTTCTTT
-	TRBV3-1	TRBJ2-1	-	CASSLQRVAYEQFF	TGTGCCAGCAGCCTTCAGAGGGTAGCTTATGAGCAGTTCTTC
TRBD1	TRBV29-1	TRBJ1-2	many	CSGTGTGLYGYTF	TGCAGCGGAACCGGGACAGGCCTCTATGGCTACACCTTC
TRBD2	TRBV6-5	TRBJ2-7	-	CASSYSISGSSGEQYF	TGTGCCAGCAGTTACTCAATCAGCGGGAGCTCTGGGGAGCAGTACTTC
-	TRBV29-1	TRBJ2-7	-	CSVEGYPAGGSYEQYF	TGCAGCGTTGAAGGGTATCCAGCAGGAGGATCCTACGAGCAGTACTTC
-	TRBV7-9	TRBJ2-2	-	CASSTPAGEPNTGELFF	TGTGCCAGCAGCACCCCCGCTGGGGAACCGAACACCGGGGAGCTGTTTTTT
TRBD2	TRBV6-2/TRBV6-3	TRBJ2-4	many	CASGPQTSVTDIQYF	TGTGCCAGCGGCCCCCAGACTAGCGTGACCGACATTCAGTACTTC
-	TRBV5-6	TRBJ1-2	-	CASTTEREDYGYTF	TGTGCCAGCACCACAGAACGGGAGGACTATGGCTACACCTTC
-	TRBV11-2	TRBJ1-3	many	CASTPGSSGNTIYF	TGTGCCAGCACCCCAGGGAGCTCTGGAAACACCATATATTTT
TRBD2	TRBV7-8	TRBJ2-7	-	CASIQGGLAAYEQYF	TGTGCCAGCATCCAAGGGGGACTAGCGGCCTACGAGCAGTACTTC
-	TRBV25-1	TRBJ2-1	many	CASSDRSPSSYNEQFF	TGTGCCAGCAGTGACCGTTCTCCTAGCTCCTACAATGAGCAGTTCTTC
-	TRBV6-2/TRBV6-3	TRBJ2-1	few	CASSYFGQHNEQFF	TGTGCCAGCAGTTACTTCGGACAGCACAATGAGCAGTTCTTC
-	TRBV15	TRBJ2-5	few	CATSSPMGVQETQYF	TGTGCCACCAGCAGCCCTATGGGGGTCCAAGAGACCCAGTACTTC
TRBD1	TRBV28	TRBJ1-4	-	CASSSRTGVNEKLFF	TGTGCCAGCAGTTCACGGACAGGGGTTAATGAAAAACTGTTTTTT
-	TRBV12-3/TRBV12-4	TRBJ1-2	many	CASSPGGEGYTF	TGTGCCAGCAGCCCCGGGGGTGAAGGCTACACCTTC
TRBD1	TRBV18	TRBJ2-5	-	CASSSGQGSSETQYF	TGTGCCAGCTCATCAGGACAGGGGAGTAGTGAGACCCAGTACTTC
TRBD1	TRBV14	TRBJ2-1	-	CASSHDRGWNEQFF	TGTGCCAGCAGCCACGACAGGGGGTGGAATGAGCAGTTCTTC
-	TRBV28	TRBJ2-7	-	CASSPQWPYEQYF	TGTGCCAGCAGTCCTCAATGGCCCTACGAGCAGTACTTC
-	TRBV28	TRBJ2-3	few	CASSPITTDTQYF	TGTGCCAGCAGCCCCATCACCACAGATACGCAGTATTTT
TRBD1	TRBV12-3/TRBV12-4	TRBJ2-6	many	CASSWDRGYGANVLTF	TGTGCCAGCAGCTGGGACAGGGGATATGGGGCCAACGTCCTGACTTTC
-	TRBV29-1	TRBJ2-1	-	CSVEGTSYNEQFF	TGCAGCGTTGAAGGTACTAGCTACAATGAGCAGTTCTTC
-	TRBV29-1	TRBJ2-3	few	CSVQGTDTQYF	TGCAGCGTTCAGGGCACAGATACGCAGTATTTT
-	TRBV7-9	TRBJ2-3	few	CASSLGRLDASTDTQYF	TGTGCCAGCAGCTTAGGAAGGTTGGATGCGAGCACAGATACGCAGTATTTT
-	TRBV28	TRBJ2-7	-	CASTRPPGQKAYEQYF	TGTGCCAGCACCCGCCCCCCCGGGCAGAAGGCCTACGAGCAGTACTTC
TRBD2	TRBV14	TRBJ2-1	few	CASSQEYSGSNYNEQFF	TGTGCCAGCAGCCAAGAGTATAGCGGGAGTAACTACAATGAGCAGTTCTTC
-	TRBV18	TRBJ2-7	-	CASSPEYTGLSSYEQYF	TGTGCCAGCTCACCAGAATATACGGGCCTAAGCTCCTACGAGCAGTACTTC
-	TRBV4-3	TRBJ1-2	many	CASSQDPVGGGYTF	TGCGCCAGCAGCCAAGATCCAGTCGGGGGTGGCTACACCTTC
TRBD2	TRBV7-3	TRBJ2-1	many	CASSSRTSGGWGNEQFF	TGTGCCAGCAGCTCTCGGACTAGCGGGGGTTGGGGCAATGAGCAGTTCTTC
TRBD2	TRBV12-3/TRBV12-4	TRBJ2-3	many	CASSRSGATDTQYF	TGTGCCAGCAGTCGTAGCGGGGCAACAGATACGCAGTATTTT
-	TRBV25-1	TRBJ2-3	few	CASSEYRGGKDTQYF	TGTGCCAGCAGTGAATACAGGGGAGGGAAAGATACGCAGTATTTT
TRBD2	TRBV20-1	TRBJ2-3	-	CSAAARRGGTDTQYF	TGCAGTGCAGCTGCACGGCGGGGGGGAACAGATACGCAGTATTTT
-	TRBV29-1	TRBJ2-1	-	CSVEVLGIEQFF	TGCAGCGTTGAAGTACTGGGGATTGAGCAGTTCTTC
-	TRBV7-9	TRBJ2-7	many	CASSPLTDYEQYF	TGTGCCAGCAGCCCGCTGACTGACTACGAGCAGTACTTC
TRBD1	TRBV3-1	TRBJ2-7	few	CASSRLMDRGHEQYF	TGTGCCAGCAGCCGACTTATGGACAGGGGACACGAGCAGTACTTC
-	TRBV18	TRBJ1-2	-	CASAQTGDNPYGYTF	TGTGCCAGCGCGCAGACAGGAGATAACCCCTATGGCTACACCTTC